This T cell receptor beta chain was obtained from a study of T-cell memory formation after mild COVID-19 (dated by TCRdb to the early 2020s). Context from the whole study: TCR sequence clusters from the two donors were found to be largely donor specific. T-cell clones expanding and contracting after mild COVID-19 in two donors were tracked by longitudinal TCRalpha and TCRbeta repertoire sequencing. The cohort was made up of two young adult volunteers, one female and one male, who were previously healthy.

General conclusions and limits of the study: The second-wave clones that peaked on day 37 were not confirmed to be SARS-CoV-2 specific. The detection of some responding clones in pre-infection memory suggests that pre-existing cross-reactive memory T cells joined the SARS-CoV-2 response. Contracting CD4+ clones were located mainly in the CM and EM memory subsets, whereas CD8+ clones were found to be enriched in EMRA. The study included only a couple of mild cases, and larger cohorts that include severe cases with pre-infection samples were judged to be necessary. Balanced CD4/CD8 phenotypes were observed for clones contracting from day 15 to 85, whereas a bias towards CD4+ was observed for a second wave of clones expanding from day 15 to 37.

This clonotype was seen a handful of times. Its antigen specificity is not known. Base qualities are not provided; no much larger clone lies one nucleotide away. Ficoll-Paque density gradient centrifugation was used to isolate PBMCs. The CDR3 spans 14 residues, from the cysteine through the phenylalanine. Only the CDR3 DNA is retained, 42 bases long and in frame from the first base. V loses 6 bases of germline sequence and J loses 6 bases, and the interval between the two ends is 14 bases. TCRdb names Illumina NovaSeq 6000 as the instrument used. TCRalpha and TCRbeta cDNA libraries were constructed by 5'RACE with constant-segment primers, with sample barcodes and unique molecular identifiers being introduced. Trizol reagent was used to extract RNA from every sample. The libraries were amplified in two PCR steps, and the second step added a second sample barcode and Illumina TruSeq adapters. Sequencing of the libraries was done on an Illumina NovaSeq, producing 2 x 150 bp paired-end reads. Per the source publication's procedure: The reads were demultiplexed and collapsed into UMI-guided consensus sequences using migec v1.2.7. Using mixcr v2.1.11, UMI consensuses were aligned to TRA and TRB V and J templates and then assembled into clonotypes. Expanded or contracted clonotypes were those called significant by both edgeR and NoisET, with noise models trained on biological replicates. edgeR calls used a false discovery rate-adjusted p below 0.01 and a log2 fold-change threshold of 1. As an exploratory analysis of dynamics, max-normalized trajectories of the 1000 most abundant clonotypes were examined by PCA with hierarchical clustering. Separately sequenced CD4+ and CD8+ repertoires were used to assign the CD4 or CD8 phenotype of responding clones. TCRdb handled the public reads itself, with Q25 trimming in fastp and clone calling in MiXCR, and kept productive beta chains. Here each entry gathers all rows of one CDR3 protein and keeps the most common genes and DNA. For this entry, the V and J calls and clone size follow TCRdb and not the study's own pipeline. Here the sample has hundreds of thousands of distinct CDR3 sequences; 20% occur a single time. Jointly, the top ten make up approximately 12% of the sample.

The sequence joins TRBV12-3 or TRBV12-4 to TRBJ1-4; the D gene remains uncertain. Sequencing was performed on PBMCs or a T cell subset sorted from them (not recorded which). The source is an adult woman who had mild COVID-19 (a few samples of this study predate the infection). The sample titles of this study are shuffled in the database, so cell type and time point are left out; the donor was told from shared clones. The CDR3 sequence is CASSLTVRDEKLFF. The DNA reads TGTGCCAGCAGCCTGACGGTGCGTGATGAAAAACTGTTTTTT.